The clone carrying this T cell receptor (beta chain) was detected only once. The data originate from a study of blood T cell repertoires in COVID-19. Whole-study context: The United States, Italy and Spain supplied acute and convalescent COVID-19 samples. The analysed material was cDNA or gDNA that came from T cells, B-cell-depleted T cells, or PBMCs.

In the source study's methods: Cell counts per sample came from amplifying reference gene primers. Produced via immunoSEQ multiplex PCR; TCRdb's table is partial and in-frame only. V and J calls and clone size come straight from that table; D and trimming were deduced from the DNA. The sample shows roughly 38,000 clones, more than 70% of them seen only once. This TCR derives from a man in his 70s with acute or convalescent COVID-19. The sample taken for sequencing was peripheral blood.

The CDR3 DNA sequence: TGTGCCAGCAGTTTAGCACAGGGGAACTATGGCTACACCTTC. Its protein is CASSLAQGNYGYTF. The gene calls are TRBV27 and TRBJ1-2; 7 positions agree with TRBD1. The CDR3 is 14 amino acids. The trim removed 2 bases at V and 2 bases at J, leaving 2 bases unmatched. The germline V gene encodes CDR1 MNHEY and CDR2 SMNVEV (reference sequence).